This T cell receptor beta chain emerged from a study of a mutant IDH1 vaccine in newly diagnosed glioma. Study background: There were 62.5% males and about 38% females among treated patients, whose mean age was about 41 years. Beforehand, treatment had been radiotherapy, temozolomide, or both; the majority received both.

Study results and caveats: Pseudoprogression apparently tracked independently of changes in top peripheral T cell clonotypes.

The assay was immunoSEQ multiplex PCR, and TCRdb's table has in-frame clones only and misses some. Of roughly 50,000 clones listed, 82% were seen once; the top ten hold 2.5% to 3.5%. For this clone: Its antigen is currently unknown.

Time point in this sample: week 5, during vaccination. Each vaccine dose was 300 ug of mutant IDH1 20-mer peptide, with topical imiquimod. Trimming took 0 bases from V and 3 from J; bases not matched to a gene: 2. Germline V gives CDR1 SGHVS, CDR2 FQNEAQ. This CDR3 region has 16 residues. This material consisted of PBMCs, taken from a glioma patient whose treatment included an IDH1 peptide vaccine. This clonotype was obtained from a woman aged 18 to 35 with glioma. Some clones in this sample may be carry-over from other donors' samples. The chain is built from TRBV7-8 and TRBJ2-1; 10 positions agree with TRBD2. The CDR3 reads CASSLASSGGYNEQFF. The CDR3, as DNA: TGTGCCAGCAGCTTAGCCTCTAGCGGGGGCTACAATGAGCAGTTCTTC.